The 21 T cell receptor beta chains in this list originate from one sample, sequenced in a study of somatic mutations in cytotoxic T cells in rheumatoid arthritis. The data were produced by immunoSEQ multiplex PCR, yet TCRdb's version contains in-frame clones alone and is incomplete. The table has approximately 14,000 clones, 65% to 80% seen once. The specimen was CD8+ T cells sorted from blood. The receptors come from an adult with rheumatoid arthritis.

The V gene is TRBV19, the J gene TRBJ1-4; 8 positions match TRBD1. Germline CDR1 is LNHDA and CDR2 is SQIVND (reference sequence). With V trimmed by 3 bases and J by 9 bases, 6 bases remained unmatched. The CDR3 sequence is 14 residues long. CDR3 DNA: TGTGCCAGTAGTATGGGAACAGGGGGGAAAAAACTGTTTTTT. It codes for CASSMGTGGKKLFF.

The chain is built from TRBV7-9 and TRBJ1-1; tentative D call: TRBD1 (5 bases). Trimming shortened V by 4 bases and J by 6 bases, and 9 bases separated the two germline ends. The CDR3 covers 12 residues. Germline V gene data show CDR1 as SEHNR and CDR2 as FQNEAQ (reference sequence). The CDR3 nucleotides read TGTGCCAGCAGCTCCCGAGGGGCTGAAGCTTTCTTT. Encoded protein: CASSSRGAEAFF.

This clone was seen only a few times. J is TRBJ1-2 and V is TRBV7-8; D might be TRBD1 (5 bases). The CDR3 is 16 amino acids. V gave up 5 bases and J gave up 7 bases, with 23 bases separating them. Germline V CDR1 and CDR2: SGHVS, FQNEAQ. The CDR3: CASSTTPGPPVFGYTF. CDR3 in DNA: TGTGCCAGCAGCACCACCCCGGGGCCGCCCGTATTTGGCTACACCTTC.

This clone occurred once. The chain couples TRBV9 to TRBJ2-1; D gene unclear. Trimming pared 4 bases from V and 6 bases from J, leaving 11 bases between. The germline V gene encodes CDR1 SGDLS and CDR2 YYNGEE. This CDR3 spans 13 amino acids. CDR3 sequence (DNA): TGTGCCAGCAGCCCCGACTCCCCCAATGAGCAGTTCTTC. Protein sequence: CASSPDSPNEQFF.

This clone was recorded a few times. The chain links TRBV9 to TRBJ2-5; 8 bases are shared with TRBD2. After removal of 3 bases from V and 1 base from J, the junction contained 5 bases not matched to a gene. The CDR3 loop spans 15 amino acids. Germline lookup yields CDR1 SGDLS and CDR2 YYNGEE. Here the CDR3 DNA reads TGTGCCAGCAGCGGTGCCGGGGGGGCCCAAGAGACCCAGTACTTC. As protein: CASSGAGGAQETQYF.

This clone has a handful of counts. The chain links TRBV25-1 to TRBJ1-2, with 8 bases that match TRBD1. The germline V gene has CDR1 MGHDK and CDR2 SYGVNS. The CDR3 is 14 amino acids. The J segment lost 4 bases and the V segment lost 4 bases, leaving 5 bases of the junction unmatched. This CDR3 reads CASSAGTGLYGYTF. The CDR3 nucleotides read TGTGCCAGCAGTGCTGGGACAGGCCTCTATGGCTACACCTTC.

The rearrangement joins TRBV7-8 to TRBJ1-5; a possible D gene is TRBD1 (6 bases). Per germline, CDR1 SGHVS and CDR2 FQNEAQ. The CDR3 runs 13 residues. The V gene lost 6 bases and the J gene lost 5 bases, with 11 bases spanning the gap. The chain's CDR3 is CASSRRGDQPQHF. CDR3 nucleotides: TGTGCCAGCAGTAGAAGGGGGGATCAGCCCCAGCATTTT.

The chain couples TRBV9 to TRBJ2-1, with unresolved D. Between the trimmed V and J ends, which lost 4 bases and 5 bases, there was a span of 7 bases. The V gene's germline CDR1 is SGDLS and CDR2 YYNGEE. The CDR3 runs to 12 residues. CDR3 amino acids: CASSLVHNEQFF. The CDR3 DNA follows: TGTGCCAGCAGCCTTGTACACAATGAGCAGTTCTTC.

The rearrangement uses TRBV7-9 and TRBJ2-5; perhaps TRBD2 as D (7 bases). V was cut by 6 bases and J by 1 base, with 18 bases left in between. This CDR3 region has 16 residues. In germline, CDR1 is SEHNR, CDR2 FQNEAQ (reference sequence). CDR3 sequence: CASSWGAGAPQETQYF. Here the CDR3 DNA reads TGTGCCAGCAGTTGGGGTGCGGGGGCTCCCCAAGAGACCCAGTACTTC.

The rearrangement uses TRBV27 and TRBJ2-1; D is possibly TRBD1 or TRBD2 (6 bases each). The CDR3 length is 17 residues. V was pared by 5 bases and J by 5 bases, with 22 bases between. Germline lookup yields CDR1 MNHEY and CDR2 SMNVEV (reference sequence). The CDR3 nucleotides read TGTGCCAGCAGTCCAACCGTGTCGGGGGCCGGTGACAATGAGCAGTTCTTC. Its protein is CASSPTVSGAGDNEQFF.

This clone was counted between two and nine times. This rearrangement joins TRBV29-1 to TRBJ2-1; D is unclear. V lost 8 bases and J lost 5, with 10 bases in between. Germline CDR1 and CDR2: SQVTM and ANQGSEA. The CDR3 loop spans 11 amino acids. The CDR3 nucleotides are TGCAGCTTATTGACCGACAATGAGCAGTTCTTC. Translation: CSLLTDNEQFF.

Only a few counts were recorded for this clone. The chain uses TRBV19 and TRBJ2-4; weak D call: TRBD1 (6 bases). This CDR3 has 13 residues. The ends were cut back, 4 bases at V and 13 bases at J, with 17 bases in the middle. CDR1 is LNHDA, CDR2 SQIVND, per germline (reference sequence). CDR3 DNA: TGTGCCAGTAGTAATGGACAGTTAGGCCCCCAGTACTTC. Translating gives CASSNGQLGPQYF.

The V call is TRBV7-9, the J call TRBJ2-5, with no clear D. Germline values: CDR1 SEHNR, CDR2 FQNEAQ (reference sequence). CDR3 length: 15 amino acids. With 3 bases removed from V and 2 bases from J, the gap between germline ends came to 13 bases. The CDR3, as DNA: TGTGCCAGCAGCTTCCCGAGACTGGAACAAGAGACCCAGTACTTC. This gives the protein CASSFPRLEQETQYF.

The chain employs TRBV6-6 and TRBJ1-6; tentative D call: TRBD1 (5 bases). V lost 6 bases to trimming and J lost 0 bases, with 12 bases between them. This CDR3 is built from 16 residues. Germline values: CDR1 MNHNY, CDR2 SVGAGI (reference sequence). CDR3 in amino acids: CASSRDGSSYNSPLHF. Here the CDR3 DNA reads TGTGCCAGCAGCCGGGACGGAAGCTCCTATAATTCACCCCTCCACTTT.

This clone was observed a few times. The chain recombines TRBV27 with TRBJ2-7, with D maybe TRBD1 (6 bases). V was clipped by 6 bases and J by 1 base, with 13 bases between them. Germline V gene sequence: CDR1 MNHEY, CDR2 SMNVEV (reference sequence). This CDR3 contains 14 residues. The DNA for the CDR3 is TGTGCCAGCAGCGGACAGAGTTCTTCCTACGAGCAGTACTTC. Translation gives CASSGQSSSYEQYF.

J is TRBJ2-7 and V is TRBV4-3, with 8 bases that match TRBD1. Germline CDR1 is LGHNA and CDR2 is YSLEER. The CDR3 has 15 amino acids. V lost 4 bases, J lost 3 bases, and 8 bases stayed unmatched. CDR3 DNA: TGCGCCAGCAGCCCGGACAGGGTACCCCTCTACGAGCAGTACTTC. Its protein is CASSPDRVPLYEQYF.

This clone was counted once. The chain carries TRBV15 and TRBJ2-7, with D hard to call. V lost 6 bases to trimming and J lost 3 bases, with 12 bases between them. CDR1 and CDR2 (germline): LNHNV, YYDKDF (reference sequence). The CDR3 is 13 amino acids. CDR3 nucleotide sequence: TGTGCCACCAGAAGCATCACGAGCTACGAGCAGTACTTC. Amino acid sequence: CATRSITSYEQYF.

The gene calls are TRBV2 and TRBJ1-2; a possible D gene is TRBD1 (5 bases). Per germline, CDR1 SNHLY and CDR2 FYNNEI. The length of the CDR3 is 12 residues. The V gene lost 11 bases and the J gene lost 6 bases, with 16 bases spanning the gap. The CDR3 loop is CADSLGANGYTF. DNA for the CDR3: TGTGCCGACAGCCTCGGGGCTAATGGCTACACCTTC.

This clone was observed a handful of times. In DNA form, the CDR3 reads TGTGCCAGCAGTCACGGGACACCGAACACTGAAGCTTTCTTT. Translated: CASSHGTPNTEAFF. The chain has TRBV27 and TRBJ1-1; D may be TRBD1 (6 bases). The CDR3 sequence is 14 residues long. Trimming took off 5 bases at V and 1 base at J, with 11 bases between the two ends. CDR1 and CDR2 from the germline V gene are MNHEY and SMNVEV (reference sequence).

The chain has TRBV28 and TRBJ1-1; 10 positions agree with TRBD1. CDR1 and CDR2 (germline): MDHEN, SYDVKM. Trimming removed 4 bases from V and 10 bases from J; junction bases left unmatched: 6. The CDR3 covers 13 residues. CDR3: CASSSGQGGRAFF. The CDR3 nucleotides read TGTGCCAGCAGTTCCGGACAGGGGGGGAGAGCTTTCTTT.

In DNA, the CDR3 is TGCGCCAGCAGCCAAGATACCCCCTTTTTGGAGGGTCCCTTCCTTTACAATGAGCAGTTCTTC. Translated, it gives CASSQDTPFLEGPFLYNEQFF. The rearrangement uses TRBV4-3 and TRBJ2-1; D perhaps matches TRBD2 (6 bases). V shed 0 bases and J shed 4 bases, with 28 bases lying between them. Germline V lookup: CDR1 LGHNA, CDR2 YSLEER. The CDR3 spans 21 residues.